This TCR beta chain originates from a study of blood T cell repertoires in COVID-19. Assay: immunoSEQ multiplex PCR; the TCRdb copy retains only in-frame clones and omits some. This table has about 200,000 clones, roughly 84% appearing once. The CDR3 has 11 residues. V was clipped by 2 bases and J by 7 bases, with 4 bases between them. Germline V gene lookup returns CDR1 SGHDT and CDR2 YYEEEE. Recruits, aged roughly 18 to 100 years, lived in around 24 US areas. Contact with a PCR-confirmed or clinician-diagnosed COVID-19 case occurred within 2 weeks of entry. The gene calls are TRBV5-6 and TRBJ2-1, with no clear D. The origin of this receptor is a woman aged 25 to 39 who had been exposed to COVID-19. The sample consisted of PBMCs or T cells enriched from blood (not recorded which). CDR3 sequence reads: CASSFRNEQFF. The CDR3 DNA follows: TGTGCCAGCAGCTTCCGTAATGAGCAGTTCTTC.